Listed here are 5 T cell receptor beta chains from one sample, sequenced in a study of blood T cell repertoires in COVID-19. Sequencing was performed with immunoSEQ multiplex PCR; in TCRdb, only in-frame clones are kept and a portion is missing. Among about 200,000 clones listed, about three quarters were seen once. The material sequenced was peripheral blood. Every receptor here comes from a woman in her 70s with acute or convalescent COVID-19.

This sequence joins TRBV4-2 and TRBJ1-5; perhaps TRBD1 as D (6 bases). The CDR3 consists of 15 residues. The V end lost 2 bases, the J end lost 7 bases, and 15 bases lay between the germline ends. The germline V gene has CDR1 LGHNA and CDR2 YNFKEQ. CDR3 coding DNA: TGTGCCAGCAGCCAATTTCAGGGGCTACGGCAGCCCCAGCATTTT. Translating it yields CASSQFQGLRQPQHF.

The CDR3 region is CASSERASGSHTGELFF. CDR3 DNA: TGTGCCAGCAGTGAAAGGGCTAGCGGGAGCCACACCGGGGAGCTGTTTTTT. The rearrangement uses TRBV2 and TRBJ2-2; 10 bases map to TRBD2. Per germline, CDR1 SNHLY and CDR2 FYNNEI. Trimming at V came to 2 bases and at J to 3 bases, leaving 6 bases not matched to a gene. The CDR3 totals 17 residues.

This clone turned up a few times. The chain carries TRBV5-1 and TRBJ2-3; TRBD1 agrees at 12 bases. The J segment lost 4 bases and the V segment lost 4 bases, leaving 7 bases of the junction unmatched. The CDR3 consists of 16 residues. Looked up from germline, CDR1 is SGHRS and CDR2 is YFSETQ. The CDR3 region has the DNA TGCGCCAGCAGCCCTGGGACAGGGGGCTTTGCAGATACGCAGTATTTT. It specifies CASSPGTGGFADTQYF.

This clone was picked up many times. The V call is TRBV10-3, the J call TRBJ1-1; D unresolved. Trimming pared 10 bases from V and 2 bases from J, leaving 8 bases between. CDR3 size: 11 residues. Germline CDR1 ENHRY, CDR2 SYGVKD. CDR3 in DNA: TGTGCCACCGCGCAAAACACTGAAGCTTTCTTT. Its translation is CATAQNTEAFF.

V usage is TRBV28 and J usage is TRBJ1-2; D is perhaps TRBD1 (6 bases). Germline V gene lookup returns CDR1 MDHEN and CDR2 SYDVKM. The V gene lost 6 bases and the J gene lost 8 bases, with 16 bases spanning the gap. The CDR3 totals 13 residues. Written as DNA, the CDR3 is TGTGCCAGCAGCCGAACAGGGACCCGCGGCTACACCTTC. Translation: CASSRTGTRGYTF.